The clone carrying this TCR beta chain was detected many times. The sample belongs to a study of early T cells in non-severe SARS-CoV-2 infection. Using its own MiXCR run on the 5' RACE reads, TCRdb lists one record per CDR3 protein. Counted here are nearly 45,000 distinct CDR3 sequences, approximately 11% occurring once; the ten biggest clones make up about 9.5%. The ends were cut back, 4 bases at V and 3 bases at J, with 7 bases in the middle. The length of the CDR3 is 13 residues. This TCR came from an adult who was a healthcare worker with PCR-confirmed SARS-CoV-2 infection or an uninfected control (not recorded which). The chain is built from TRBV12-3 or TRBV12-4 and TRBJ1-5; D unresolved. Sequenced: whole blood. CDR3 nucleotide sequence: TGTGCCAGCAGTTCGACGGACAATCAGCCCCAGCATTTT. This encodes CASSSTDNQPQHF.